A selection of T cell receptor beta chains follows, all from one sample in a study of T-cell reconstitution after alpha-beta-depleted transplantation in children. TCRdb re-called the PCR reads through MiXCR, storing one row per CDR3 protein. The sample records about 540,000 distinct CDR3 sequences, 25% to 30% being singletons. Sequenced material: PBMCs, taken before TCRalphabeta/CD19-depleted stem cell transplant. These receptors all come from a boy younger than two with Wiskott-Aldrich syndrome, due to receive a stem cell transplant. Both conserved end residues are part of each CDR3. A D gene is named only where the DNA matches it firmly. Clone size is stated in some rows and not others, as once, few, many or a class when expanded.

TRBJ2-1	-	TRBD2	TRBV6-5	CASSSQREYNEQFF	TGTGCCAGCAGTTCCCAGCGGGAGTACAATGAGCAGTTCTTC
TRBJ2-7	-	-	TRBV28	CASRWKGEQYF	TGTGCCAGCAGGTGGAAGGGTGAGCAGTACTTC
TRBJ2-5	few	TRBD2	TRBV5-1	CASSLAGLAGVETQYF	TGCGCCAGCAGCTTGGCCGGACTAGCGGGAGTTGAGACCCAGTACTTC
TRBJ2-3	-	-	TRBV5-1	CASSLVNGRGGDTQYF	TGCGCCAGCAGCTTGGTCAATGGGAGAGGTGGAGATACGCAGTATTTT
TRBJ2-3	-	TRBD2	TRBV7-9	CASSFTPGLASDTQYF	TGTGCCAGCAGCTTTACTCCGGGACTAGCGTCAGATACGCAGTATTTT
TRBJ2-1	-	-	TRBV5-1	CASSSGTPNNEQFF	TGCGCCAGCAGCTCCGGGACTCCAAACAATGAGCAGTTCTTC
TRBJ2-2	once	TRBD2	TRBV5-1	CASSFGTSFSGELFF	TGCGCCAGCAGCTTTGGGACTAGCTTTTCCGGGGAGCTGTTTTTT
TRBJ2-3	-	-	TRBV9	CASSVALLSTDTQYF	TGTGCCAGCAGCGTAGCTCTCCTTAGCACAGATACGCAGTATTTT
TRBJ2-2	-	-	TRBV6-5	CASSYGTRGTGELFF	TGTGCCAGCAGTTACGGTACCCGGGGCACCGGGGAGCTGTTTTTT
TRBJ1-5	-	-	TRBV12-3/TRBV12-4	CASRYRVGQPQHF	TGTGCCAGCAGGTACAGGGTCGGCCAGCCCCAGCATTTT
TRBJ2-3	-	-	TRBV20-1	CSARLESYTDTQYF	TGCAGTGCTAGGCTGGAGAGCTACACAGATACGCAGTATTTT
TRBJ2-3	-	TRBD2	TRBV10-3	CAISASGGYTDTQYF	TGTGCCATCAGTGCTAGCGGGGGGTACACAGATACGCAGTATTTT
TRBJ2-3	few	-	TRBV5-1	CASSSAGPQRDTQYF	TGCGCCAGCAGCTCGGCGGGACCTCAGAGGGATACGCAGTATTTT
TRBJ2-3	few	-	TRBV4-1	CASSQDSVPQGWDTDTQYF	TGCGCCAGCAGCCAAGATTCTGTCCCACAGGGTTGGGACACAGATACGCAGTATTTT
TRBJ2-3	few	TRBD2	TRBV2	CASSDWLAEYTQYF	TGTGCCAGCAGTGATTGGCTAGCGGAGTATACGCAGTATTTT
TRBJ2-6	-	-	TRBV5-1	CASSRDGFSGANVLTF	TGCGCCAGCAGCCGAGACGGGTTCTCTGGGGCCAACGTCCTGACTTTC
TRBJ1-1	few	-	TRBV6-1	CASSETGGWTEAFF	TGTGCCAGCAGCGAGACGGGTGGGTGGACTGAAGCTTTCTTT
TRBJ2-5	few	TRBD2	TRBV10-2	CASGMTSGSGETQYF	TGCGCCAGCGGTATGACTAGCGGGAGCGGGGAGACCCAGTACTTC
TRBJ2-7	-	TRBD2	TRBV11-1	CASSSQVLAGGMLYEQYF	TGTGCCAGCAGCTCCCAGGTATTAGCGGGAGGGATGCTCTACGAGCAGTACTTC
TRBJ2-1	-	TRBD2	TRBV14	CASSQDPKTLAGGPDEQFF	TGTGCCAGCAGCCAAGATCCCAAGACACTAGCGGGAGGGCCGGATGAGCAGTTCTTC
TRBJ2-7	-	-	TRBV5-1	CASNSGLVSSYEQYF	TGCGCCAGTAATTCGGGACTGGTGAGCTCCTACGAGCAGTACTTC
TRBJ2-5	-	-	TRBV5-1	CASSSPGSGETQYF	TGCGCCAGCAGCTCCCCCGGAAGTGGGGAGACCCAGTACTTC
TRBJ2-7	few	TRBD1	TRBV5-1	CASGPGQGAREQYF	TGCGCCAGTGGGCCAGGACAGGGGGCGCGCGAGCAGTACTTC
TRBJ1-6	-	-	TRBV7-9	CASSPFGQPNSPLHF	TGTGCCAGCAGCCCTTTCGGACAGCCGAATTCACCCCTCCACTTT
TRBJ1-4	few	-	TRBV3-1	CASSQGGHAEKLFF	TGTGCCAGCAGCCAAGGGGGACACGCGGAAAAACTGTTTTTT
TRBJ2-7	once	-	TRBV4-2	CARGPGLSGAYEQYF	TGTGCCAGGGGCCCCGGGCTTAGCGGTGCCTACGAGCAGTACTTC
TRBJ2-1	-	-	TRBV2	CASSPINLGFF	TGTGCCAGCAGCCCGATAAATCTAGGGTTCTTC
TRBJ1-1	-	-	TRBV7-9	CASSLTDLEAFF	TGTGCCAGCAGCTTAACAGACTTAGAGGCTTTCTTT
TRBJ1-1	-	-	TRBV25-1	CASGMNTEAFF	TGTGCCAGTGGCATGAACACTGAAGCTTTCTTT
TRBJ2-4	many	-	TRBV5-1	CASSLFGNIQYF	TGCGCCAGCAGCTTGTTTGGTAACATTCAGTACTTC
TRBJ2-1	-	TRBD2	TRBV5-1	CASRAGLAAYNEQFF	TGCGCCAGCAGAGCGGGACTAGCGGCCTACAATGAGCAGTTCTTC
TRBJ2-2	few	-	TRBV10-3	CAISESEGTGELFF	TGTGCCATCAGTGAGTCAGAGGGGACCGGGGAGCTGTTTTTT
TRBJ2-1	-	TRBD2	TRBV5-1	CASTFGGAGGPVEQFF	TGCGCCAGCACCTTCGGGGGAGCGGGAGGGCCGGTTGAGCAGTTCTTC
TRBJ2-5	few	-	TRBV5-1	CASSLEGVEETQYF	TGCGCCAGCAGCTTGGAAGGTGTGGAGGAGACCCAGTACTTC
TRBJ1-5	-	TRBD1	TRBV20-1	CSARGGVTGRSPQHF	TGCAGTGCTAGAGGGGGGGTGACAGGGAGATCGCCCCAGCATTTT
TRBJ2-3	-	-	TRBV7-2	CASRIPGSHTDTQYF	TGTGCCAGCCGCATACCGGGGTCCCACACAGATACGCAGTATTTT
TRBJ1-5	few	TRBD1	TRBV4-2	CASSRGQGGQPQHF	TGTGCCAGCAGCCGAGGACAGGGGGGACAGCCCCAGCATTTT
TRBJ2-5	-	-	TRBV3-1	CACSQGLVVQGSGKTQYF	TGTGCCTGCAGCCAAGGTCTTGTGGTACAGGGTAGTGGGAAGACCCAGTACTTC
TRBJ2-1	-	-	TRBV20-1	CSARVLVHEQFF	TGCAGTGCTAGGGTACTAGTCCATGAGCAGTTCTTC
TRBJ2-1	few	-	TRBV7-9	CASSLKRLNEQFF	TGTGCCAGCAGCTTAAAGCGGCTAAATGAGCAGTTCTTC
TRBJ2-1	-	TRBD2	TRBV6-1	CASSVSGSFWNEQFF	TGTGCCAGCAGTGTTAGCGGGAGTTTTTGGAATGAGCAGTTCTTC
TRBJ2-2	few	-	TRBV5-6	CASSTLPQNTGELFF	TGTGCCAGCAGCACCCTCCCCCAGAACACCGGGGAGCTGTTTTTT
TRBJ2-7	-	-	TRBV5-1	CASSYEGEAYEQYF	TGCGCCAGCAGCTACGAGGGAGAGGCATACGAGCAGTACTTC
TRBJ2-7	-	TRBD1	TRBV5-6	CASSSAGTASYEQYF	TGTGCCAGCAGCTCGGCCGGGACAGCCTCCTACGAGCAGTACTTC
TRBJ2-7	-	-	TRBV27	CASRTYTGSSYEQYF	TGTGCCAGCAGAACCTACACAGGGAGCTCCTACGAGCAGTACTTC
TRBJ2-7	-	TRBD2	TRBV5-1	CASSFTSGRNLEQYF	TGCGCCAGCAGCTTCACTAGCGGGAGAAATCTCGAGCAGTACTTC
TRBJ2-7	-	TRBD2	TRBV19	CASRGLAGDREQYF	TGTGCCAGCAGGGGACTAGCGGGAGATAGGGAGCAGTACTTC
TRBJ2-5	-	-	TRBV5-1	CASSLIGLLETQYF	TGCGCCAGCAGCTTGATTGGCCTCTTGGAGACCCAGTACTTC
TRBJ2-1	few	TRBD2	TRBV19	CASSPRLGGRRNEQFF	TGTGCCAGTAGTCCCCGGCTGGGCGGGAGAAGGAATGAGCAGTTCTTC
TRBJ2-1	few	-	TRBV7-3	CASSLSLAYNEQFF	TGTGCCAGCAGCTTAAGTCTAGCCTACAATGAGCAGTTCTTC